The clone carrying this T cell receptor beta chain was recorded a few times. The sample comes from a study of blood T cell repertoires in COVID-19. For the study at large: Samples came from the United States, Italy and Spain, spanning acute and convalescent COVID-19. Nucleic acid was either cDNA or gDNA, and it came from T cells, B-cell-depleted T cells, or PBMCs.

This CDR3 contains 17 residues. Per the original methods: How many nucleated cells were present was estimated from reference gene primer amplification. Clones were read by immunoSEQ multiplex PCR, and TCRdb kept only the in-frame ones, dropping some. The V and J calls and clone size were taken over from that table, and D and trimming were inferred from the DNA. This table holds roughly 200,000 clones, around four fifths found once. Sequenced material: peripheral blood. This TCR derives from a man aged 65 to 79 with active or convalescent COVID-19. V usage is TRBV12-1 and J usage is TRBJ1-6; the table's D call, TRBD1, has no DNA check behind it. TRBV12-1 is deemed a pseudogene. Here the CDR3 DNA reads TGTGCCAGCACCCCGGGGGACAGAAGCTCCTATAATTCACCCCTCCACTTT. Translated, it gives CASTPGDRSSYNSPLHF.